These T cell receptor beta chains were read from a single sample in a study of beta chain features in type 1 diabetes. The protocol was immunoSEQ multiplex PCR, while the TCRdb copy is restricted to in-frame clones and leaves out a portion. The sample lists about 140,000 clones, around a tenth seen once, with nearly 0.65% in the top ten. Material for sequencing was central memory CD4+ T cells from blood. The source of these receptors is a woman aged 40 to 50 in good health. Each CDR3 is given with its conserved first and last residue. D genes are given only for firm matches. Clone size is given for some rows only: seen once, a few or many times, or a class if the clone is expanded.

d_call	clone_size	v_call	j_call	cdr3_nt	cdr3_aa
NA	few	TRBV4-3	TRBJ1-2	TGCGCCAGCAGCCAGAGTCAGGGCATACTGCTCTATGGCTACACCTTC	CASSQSQGILLYGYTF
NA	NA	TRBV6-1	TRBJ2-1	TGTGCCAGCCAGATTTACAATGAGCAGTTCTTC	CASQIYNEQFF
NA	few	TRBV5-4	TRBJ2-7	TGTGCCAGCAGCTTGTTGCCGGGTAGCTCCTACGAGCAGTACTTC	CASSLLPGSSYEQYF
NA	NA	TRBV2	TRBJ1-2	TGTGCCAGCAGAGGACAGACTAACTATGGCTACACCTTC	CASRGQTNYGYTF
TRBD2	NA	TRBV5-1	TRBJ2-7	TGCGCCAGCAGTTCGCTAAGCGGGGCAACCTACGAGCAGTACTTC	CASSSLSGATYEQYF
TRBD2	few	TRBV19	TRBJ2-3	TGTGCCAGTAGTATGGGAGCGGGGGGCTCAGATACGCAGTATTTT	CASSMGAGGSDTQYF
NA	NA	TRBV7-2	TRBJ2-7	TGTGCCAGCAGCTTAGCGGTCGGGTCCTCCTACGAGCAGTACTTC	CASSLAVGSSYEQYF
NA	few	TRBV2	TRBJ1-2	TGTGCCAGCAGTCCTCAGTCGTATGGCTACACCTTC	CASSPQSYGYTF
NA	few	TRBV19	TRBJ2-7	TGTGCCACGGGACTGTCTAGCTCCTACGAGCAGTACTTC	CATGLSSSYEQYF
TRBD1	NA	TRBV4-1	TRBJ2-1	TGCGCCAGCAGCCCACCCTCCGGGACAGGGGGCAATGAGCAGTTCTTC	CASSPPSGTGGNEQFF
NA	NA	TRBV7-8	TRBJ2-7	TGTGCCAGCAGGCTAAGCGGTCCTTTTTCCTACGAGCAGTACTTC	CASRLSGPFSYEQYF
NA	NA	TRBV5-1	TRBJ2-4	TGCGCCAGCAGCTATTCAGACAGCAGTAAAAACATTCAGTACTTC	CASSYSDSSKNIQYF
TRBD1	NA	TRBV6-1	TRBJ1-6	TGTGCCAGCAGTGAAAGGTGGAGACAGGGGGTGGTTTCACCCCTCCACTTT	CASSERWRQGVVSPLHF
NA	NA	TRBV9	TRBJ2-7	TGTGCCAGCAGCGTAGGTTGGGCGATTATCTACGAGCAGTACTTC	CASSVGWAIIYEQYF
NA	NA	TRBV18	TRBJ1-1	TGTGCCAGCTCAATGCAAGGGCGGGGGAACACTGAAGCTTTCTTT	CASSMQGRGNTEAFF
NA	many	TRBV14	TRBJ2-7	TGTGCCAGCAGCCCAGCGCATAGCTCCTACGAGCAGTACTTC	CASSPAHSSYEQYF
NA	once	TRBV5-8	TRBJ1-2	TGTGCCAGCAGCCCCGGGCAGGGCTATGGCTACACCTTC	CASSPGQGYGYTF
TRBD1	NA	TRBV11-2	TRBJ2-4	TGTGCCAGCAGCCCCGACCTGATAGGACAGGGGGCCAAAAACATTCAGTACTTC	CASSPDLIGQGAKNIQYF
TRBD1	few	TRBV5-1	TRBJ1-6	TGCGCCACCAAGCCCGGGACAGAGAATTCACCCCTCCACTTT	CATKPGTENSPLHF
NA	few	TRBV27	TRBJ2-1	TGTGCCAGCCAGAGTAAAGGGGGAAGACCCTACAATGAGCAGTTCTTC	CASQSKGGRPYNEQFF
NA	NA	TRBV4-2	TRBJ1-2	TGTGCCAGCAGCCAAGCGGGGCCAGGGGTCTATGGCTACACCTTC	CASSQAGPGVYGYTF
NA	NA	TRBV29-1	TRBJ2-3	TGCAGCGTTTGGGATACAGGTCCGGGAGATACGCAGTATTTT	CSVWDTGPGDTQYF
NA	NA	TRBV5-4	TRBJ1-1	TGTGCCAGCAGCTTTGCAGGGCGGTCCTTGGGTCTCTTT	CASSFAGRSLGLF
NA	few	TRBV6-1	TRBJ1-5	TGTGCCAGCAGTACAATATTGTCGAGCAATCAGCCCCAGCATTTT	CASSTILSSNQPQHF
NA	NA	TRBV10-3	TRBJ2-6	TGTGCCATCAGTGGGTTCACGGGGGGGGCCAACGTCCTGACTTTC	CAISGFTGGANVLTF
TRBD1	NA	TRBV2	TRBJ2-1	TGTGCCAGCAGTGGACAGGGGAACAATGAGCAGTTCTTC	CASSGQGNNEQFF
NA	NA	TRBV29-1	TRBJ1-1	TGCAGCGTCGACGACAGGCTGGGCGGTGAAGCTTTCTTT	CSVDDRLGGEAFF
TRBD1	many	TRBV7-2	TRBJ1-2	TGTGCCAGCAGCCCTCAGGGGGATGGCTACACCTTC	CASSPQGDGYTF
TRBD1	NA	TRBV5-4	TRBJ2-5	TGTGCCAGCAGCTCACCGACAGGGACAGAGACCCAGTACTTC	CASSSPTGTETQYF
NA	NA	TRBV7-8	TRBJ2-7	TGTGCCAGCAGCTTAATGGCAGGGGGGAACTCCTACGAGCAGTACTTC	CASSLMAGGNSYEQYF
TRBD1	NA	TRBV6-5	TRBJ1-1	TGTGCCAGCAGTTCACAGGGGGCTGGAACTGAAGCTTTCTTT	CASSSQGAGTEAFF
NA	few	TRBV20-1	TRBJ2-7	TGCAGTGCCGAGGGCCTTTTGGAGCAGTACTTC	CSAEGLLEQYF
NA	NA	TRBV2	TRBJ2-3	TGTGCCAGCAGACTAACACTTAGCACAGATACGCAGTATTTT	CASRLTLSTDTQYF
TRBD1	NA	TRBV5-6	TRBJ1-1	TGTGCCAGCAGCTACGACAGGGGGCGCGTGTCTTTCTTT	CASSYDRGRVSFF
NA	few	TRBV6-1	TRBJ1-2	TGTGCCAGCAGTGAATGGAGGGGTCTGGATGGCTACACCTTC	CASSEWRGLDGYTF
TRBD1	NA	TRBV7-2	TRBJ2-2	TGTGCCAGCAGCGTACTAGACAGGGTTTCCGGGGAGCTGTTTTTT	CASSVLDRVSGELFF
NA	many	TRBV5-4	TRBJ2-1	TGTGCCAGCAGTACCCAGGGCCCCAATGAGCAGTTCTTC	CASSTQGPNEQFF
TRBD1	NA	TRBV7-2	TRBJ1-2	TGTGCCAGCACCCCCACAGGGGGCTATGGCTACACCTTC	CASTPTGGYGYTF
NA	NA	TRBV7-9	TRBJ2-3	TGTGCCAGCAGCGACCCAGGGGTCACAGATACGCAGTATTTT	CASSDPGVTDTQYF
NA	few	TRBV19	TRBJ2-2	TGTGCCAGTAGAGGGGCAGGGGAGTTCACCGGGGAGCTGTTTTTT	CASRGAGEFTGELFF
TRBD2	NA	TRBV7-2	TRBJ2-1	TGTGCCAGCAGCTTATTACTAGCGGGGGCCTACAATGAGCAGTTCTTC	CASSLLLAGAYNEQFF
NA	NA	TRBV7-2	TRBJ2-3	TGTGCCAGCAGCTTTCTCGGGGGCACAGATACGCAGTATTTT	CASSFLGGTDTQYF
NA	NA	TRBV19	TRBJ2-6	TGTGCCAGTAGTCCCAATGGACAGGGGGCCAACGTCCTGACTTTC	CASSPNGQGANVLTF
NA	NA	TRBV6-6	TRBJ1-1	TGTGCCAGCAGTGCGACAGATCTTGCTGAAGCTTTCTTT	CASSATDLAEAFF
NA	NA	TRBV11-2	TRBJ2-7	TGTGCCAGCAGCTTACGGCCAGGGGCCTACGAGCAGTACTTC	CASSLRPGAYEQYF
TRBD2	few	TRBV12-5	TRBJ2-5	TGTGCTAGTGCCCCCGGGGCGGGGGGATCCGAAGAGACCCAGTACTTC	CASAPGAGGSEETQYF
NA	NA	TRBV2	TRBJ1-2	TGTGCCAGCAGTGAGACTACCACTAACTATGGCTACACCTTC	CASSETTTNYGYTF
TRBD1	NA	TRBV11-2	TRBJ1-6	TGTGCCAGCAGCTTAGAAGACAGGGCAAATTCACCCCTCCACTTT	CASSLEDRANSPLHF
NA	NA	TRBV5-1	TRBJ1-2	TGCGCCAGCAGCCCCCGGACAGATTTCAGGGGCTACACCTTC	CASSPRTDFRGYTF
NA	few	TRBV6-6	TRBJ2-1	TGTGCCAGCAGTTCCCCCGGGGGTGAGCAGTTCTTC	CASSSPGGEQFF
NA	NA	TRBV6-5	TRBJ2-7	TGTGCCAGCAGGGGACAAGGAGGTTCCTACGAGCAGTACTTC	CASRGQGGSYEQYF
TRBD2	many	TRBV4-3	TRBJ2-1	TGCGCCAGCAGCCAAGAAATAGCGGGGGGACGGTTCTTC	CASSQEIAGGRFF
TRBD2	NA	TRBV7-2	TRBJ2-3	TGTGCCAGCGGATACAGCGGGGGGGCCTCAGATACGCAGTATTTT	CASGYSGGASDTQYF
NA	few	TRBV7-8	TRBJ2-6	TGTGCCAGCAGCGGTACAAGGGGGACCGGGGCCAACGTCCTGACTTTC	CASSGTRGTGANVLTF